The entry that follows covers one T cell receptor (beta chain) sequence. This record comes from a study of Ad26.COV2.S vaccination and SARS-CoV-2 variants. Across the study: A COV1001 Ad26.COV2.S trial-arm participant provided the sample. Once, or twice with 56 days between doses, Ad26.COV2.S was given intramuscularly.

Treatment in this sample: 15 to 20 received Ad26.COV2.S at low or high dose, single or two shots; 5 received placebo; per-sample allocation not given. Samples came from day 63 after the first vaccine or placebo injection. The shot given was an Ad26 vector that makes Wuhan-strain SARS-CoV-2 spike. Germline values: CDR1 LGHNA, CDR2 YSLEER. The CDR3 totals 16 residues. V gave up 0 bases and J gave up 6 bases, with 14 bases separating them. Produced via immunoSEQ multiplex PCR; TCRdb's table is partial and in-frame only. Of 300,000 to 400,000 clones listed, about 85% are singletons. The TCR was taken from a person aged 18-65 years who received the Ad26.COV2.S COVID-19 vaccine or a placebo. The specimen was peripheral blood, collected in a trial of Ad26.COV2.S vaccine versus placebo. The chain links TRBV4-3 to TRBJ1-4, with D unresolved. The CDR3 DNA follows: TGCGCCAGCAGCCAAGATAGAGGAAGGCGTTATGAAAAACTGTTTTTT. Translating gives CASSQDRGRRYEKLFF.